The T cell receptor beta chain under discussion was sequenced for a study of vaccination effects on CD4 cells after COVID-19. Study-level information: Participants completed two doses of the BNT162b2 or mRNA-1273 vaccine. Findings of the study overall: Marked clonal contraction of both clone types appeared late after vaccination.

This clone occurred once. Its antigen is unknown. Sequencing was preceded by expansion of antigen-specific CD4+ T cells with viral peptide pools in the ViraFEST assay. Investigators separated out CD4+ T cells once around eleven days of culture had passed. All vaccine recipients tested negative for nucleocapsid antibodies and had never contracted SARS-CoV-2 infection. Trimming took 0 bases from V and 6 from J, leaving 18 bases between them. Germline V gives CDR1 LNHNV, CDR2 YYDKDF (reference sequence). This CDR3 is built from 16 residues. Clones were sequenced by immunoSEQ multiplex PCR, and TCRdb holds only the in-frame ones, with some missing. The sample contains 20,000 to 25,000 clones, 75% of which appear only once.

The source of this sequence is a human donor who received a COVID-19 vaccine. The starting material was CD4+ T cells from PBMCs cultured with HCoV-NL63 spike peptides, obtained before COVID-19 vaccination. J is TRBJ2-7 and V is TRBV15; the D is unclear. The CDR3 spells CATSRDLMLPPPEQYF. The CDR3 DNA is TGTGCCACCAGCAGAGATCTAATGTTGCCCCCCCCCGAGCAGTACTTC. The full variable domain, in which reference TRBV15 and TRBJ2-7 provide the parts outside the CDR3, is DAMVIQNPRYQVTQFGKPVTLSCSQTLNHNVMYWYQQKSSQAPKLLFHYYDKDFNNEADTPDNFQSRRPNTSFCFLDIRSPGLGDTAMYLCATSRDLMLPPPEQYFGPGTRLTVT.